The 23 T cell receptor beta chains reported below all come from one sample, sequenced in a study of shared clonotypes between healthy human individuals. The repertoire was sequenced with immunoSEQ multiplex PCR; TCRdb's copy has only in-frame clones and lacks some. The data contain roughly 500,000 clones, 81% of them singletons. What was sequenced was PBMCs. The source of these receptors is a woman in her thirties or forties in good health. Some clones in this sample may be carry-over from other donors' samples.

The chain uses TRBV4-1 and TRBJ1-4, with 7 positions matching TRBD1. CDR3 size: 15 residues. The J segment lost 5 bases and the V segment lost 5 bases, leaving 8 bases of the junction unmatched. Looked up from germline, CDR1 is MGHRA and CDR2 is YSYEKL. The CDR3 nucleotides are TGCGCCAGCAGCACCCAGGGACAGCTGAATGAAAAACTGTTTTTT. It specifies CASSTQGQLNEKLFF.

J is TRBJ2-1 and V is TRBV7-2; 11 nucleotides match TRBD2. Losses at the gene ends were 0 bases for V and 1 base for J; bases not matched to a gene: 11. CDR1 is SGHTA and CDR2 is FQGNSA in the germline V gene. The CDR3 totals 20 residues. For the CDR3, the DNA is TGTGCCAGCAGCTTAGCCAGGGGGACTAGCGGTGTTTCGTCCTACAATGAGCAGTTCTTC. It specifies CASSLARGTSGVSSYNEQFF.

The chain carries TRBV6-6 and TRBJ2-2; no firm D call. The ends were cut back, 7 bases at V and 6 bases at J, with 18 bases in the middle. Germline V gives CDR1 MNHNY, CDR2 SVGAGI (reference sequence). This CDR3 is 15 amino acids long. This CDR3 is CASTTSSSEAGELFF. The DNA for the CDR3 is TGTGCCAGCACCACGAGTAGCAGCGAGGCCGGGGAGCTGTTTTTT.

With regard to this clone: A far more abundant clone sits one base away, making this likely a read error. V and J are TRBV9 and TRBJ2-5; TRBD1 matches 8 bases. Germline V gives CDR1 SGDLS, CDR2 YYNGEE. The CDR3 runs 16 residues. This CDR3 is CASSVGTGKHQGTQYF. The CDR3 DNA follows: TGTGCCAGCAGCGTAGGGACAGGGAAACACCAAGGGACCCAGTACTTC.

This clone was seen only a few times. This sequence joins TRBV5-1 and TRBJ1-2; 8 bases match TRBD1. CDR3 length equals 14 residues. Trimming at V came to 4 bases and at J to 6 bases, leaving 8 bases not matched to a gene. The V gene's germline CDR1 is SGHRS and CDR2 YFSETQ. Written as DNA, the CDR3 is TGCGCCAGCAGCCTGACAGGGGAGACGGATGGCTACACCTTC. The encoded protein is CASSLTGETDGYTF.

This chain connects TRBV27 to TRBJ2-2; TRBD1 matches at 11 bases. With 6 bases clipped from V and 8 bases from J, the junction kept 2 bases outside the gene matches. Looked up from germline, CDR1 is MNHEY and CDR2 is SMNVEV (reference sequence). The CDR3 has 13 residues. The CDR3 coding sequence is TGTGCCAGCAGGGGACAGGGGGTTGGGGAGCTGTTTTTT. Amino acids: CASRGQGVGELFF.

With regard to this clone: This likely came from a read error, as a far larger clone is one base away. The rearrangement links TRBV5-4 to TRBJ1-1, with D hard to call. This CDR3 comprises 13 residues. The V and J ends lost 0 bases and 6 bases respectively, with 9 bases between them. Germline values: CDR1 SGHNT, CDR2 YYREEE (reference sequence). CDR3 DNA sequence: TGTGCCAGCAGCTTGGGGGGTAGCCCTGAAGCTTTCTTT. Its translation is CASSLGGSPEAFF.

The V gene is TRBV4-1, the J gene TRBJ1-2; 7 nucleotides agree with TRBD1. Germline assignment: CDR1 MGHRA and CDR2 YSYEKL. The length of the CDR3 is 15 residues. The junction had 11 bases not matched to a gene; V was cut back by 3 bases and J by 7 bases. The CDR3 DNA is TGCGCCAGCAGCCAGGGCAGACAGGGAAGCGCTGGCTACACCTTC. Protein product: CASSQGRQGSAGYTF.

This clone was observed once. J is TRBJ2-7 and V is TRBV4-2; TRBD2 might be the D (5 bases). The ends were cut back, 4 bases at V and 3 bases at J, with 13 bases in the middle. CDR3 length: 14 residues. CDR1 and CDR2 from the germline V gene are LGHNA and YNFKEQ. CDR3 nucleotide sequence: TGTGCCAGCAGCCCCGAGGCCGGGAACTACGAGCAGTACTTC. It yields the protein CASSPEAGNYEQYF.

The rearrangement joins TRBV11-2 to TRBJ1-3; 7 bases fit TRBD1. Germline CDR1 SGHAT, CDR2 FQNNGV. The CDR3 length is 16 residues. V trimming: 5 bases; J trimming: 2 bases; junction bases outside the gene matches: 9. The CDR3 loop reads CASSAQFQGAGNTIYF. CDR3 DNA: TGTGCCAGCAGCGCCCAATTTCAGGGGGCTGGAAACACCATATATTTT.

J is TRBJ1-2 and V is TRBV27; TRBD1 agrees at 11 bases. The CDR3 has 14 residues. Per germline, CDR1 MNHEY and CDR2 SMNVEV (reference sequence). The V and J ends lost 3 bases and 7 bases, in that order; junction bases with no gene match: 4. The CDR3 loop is CASSFAGTGGGYTF. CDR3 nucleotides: TGTGCCAGCAGTTTCGCCGGGACAGGGGGTGGCTACACCTTC.

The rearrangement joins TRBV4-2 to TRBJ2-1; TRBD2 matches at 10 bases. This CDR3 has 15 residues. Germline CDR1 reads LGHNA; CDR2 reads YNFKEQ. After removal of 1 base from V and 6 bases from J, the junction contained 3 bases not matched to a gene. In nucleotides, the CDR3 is TGTGCCAGCAGCCAAGCGTGGACTAGCGGCAATGAGCAGTTCTTC. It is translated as CASSQAWTSGNEQFF.

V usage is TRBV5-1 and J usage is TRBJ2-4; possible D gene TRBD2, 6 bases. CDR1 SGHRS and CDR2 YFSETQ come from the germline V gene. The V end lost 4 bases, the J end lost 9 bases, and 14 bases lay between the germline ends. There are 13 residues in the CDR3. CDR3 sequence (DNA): TGCGCCAGCAGCCCGACGGGGGTGCCCATTCAGTACTTC. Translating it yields CASSPTGVPIQYF.

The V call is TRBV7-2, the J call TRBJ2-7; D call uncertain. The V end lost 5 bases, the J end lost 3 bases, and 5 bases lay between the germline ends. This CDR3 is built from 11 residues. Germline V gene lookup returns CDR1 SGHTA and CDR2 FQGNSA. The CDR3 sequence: CASSQDYEQYF. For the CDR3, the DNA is TGTGCCAGCAGCCAGGACTACGAGCAGTACTTC.

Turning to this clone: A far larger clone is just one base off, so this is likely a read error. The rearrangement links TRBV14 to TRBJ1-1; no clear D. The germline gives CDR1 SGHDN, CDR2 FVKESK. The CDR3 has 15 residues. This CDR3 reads CAGSRDSTPNTEAFF. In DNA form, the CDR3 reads TGTGCCGGCAGCCGGGATTCTACGCCGAACACTGAAGCTTTCTTT.

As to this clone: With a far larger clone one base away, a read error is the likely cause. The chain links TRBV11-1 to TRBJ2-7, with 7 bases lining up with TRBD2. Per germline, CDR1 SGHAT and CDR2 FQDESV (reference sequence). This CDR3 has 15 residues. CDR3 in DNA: TGTACCAGCAGCTTAGCAGTGACTAGCAGCTACGAGCAGTACTTC. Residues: CTSSLAVTSSYEQYF.

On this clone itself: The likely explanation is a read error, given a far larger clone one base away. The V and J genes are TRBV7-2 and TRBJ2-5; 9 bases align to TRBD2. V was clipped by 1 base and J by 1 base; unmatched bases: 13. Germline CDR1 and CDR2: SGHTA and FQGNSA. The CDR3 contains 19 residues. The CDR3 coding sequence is TGTGCCAGCAGCTTAGGTGGGCGGACTAGCGTGGTTGTCCAAGAGACCCAGTACTTC. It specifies CASSLGGRTSVVVQETQYF.

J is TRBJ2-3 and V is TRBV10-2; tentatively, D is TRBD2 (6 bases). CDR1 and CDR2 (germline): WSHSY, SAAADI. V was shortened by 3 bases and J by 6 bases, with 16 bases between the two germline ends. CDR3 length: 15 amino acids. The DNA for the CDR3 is TGCGCCAGCAGTGAAGGAGGGAGCGGAGGGGATACGCAGTATTTT. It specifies CASSEGGSGGDTQYF.

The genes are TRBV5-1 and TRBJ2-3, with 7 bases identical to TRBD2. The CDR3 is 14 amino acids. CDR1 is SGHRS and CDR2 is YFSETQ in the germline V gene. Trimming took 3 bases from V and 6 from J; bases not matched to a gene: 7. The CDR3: CASSWGLLEDTQYF. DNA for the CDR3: TGCGCCAGCAGCTGGGGACTACTCGAGGATACGCAGTATTTT.

In DNA form, the CDR3 reads TGTGCCAGCGGGGACAATGAAGCTTTCTTT. Translating it yields CASGDNEAFF. The gene calls are TRBV7-9 and TRBJ1-1, with D possibly matching TRBD1 (6 bases). The germline V gene has CDR1 SEHNR and CDR2 FQNEAQ (reference sequence). Trimming pared 8 bases from V and 7 bases from J, leaving 8 bases between. CDR3 length: 10 residues.

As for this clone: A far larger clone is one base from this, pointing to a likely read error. The CDR3 DNA is TGTGCCAGCAGCTTGGGCCACCAAGAGACCCGGTACTTC. Amino acid sequence: CASSLGHQETRYF. This sequence joins TRBV11-2 and TRBJ2-5, with D unclear. The CDR3 has 13 amino acids. Per germline, CDR1 SGHAT and CDR2 FQNNGV.

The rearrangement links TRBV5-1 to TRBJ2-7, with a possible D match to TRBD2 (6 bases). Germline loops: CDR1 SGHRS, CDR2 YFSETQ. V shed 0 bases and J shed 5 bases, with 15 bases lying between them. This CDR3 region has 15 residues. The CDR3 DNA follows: TGCGCCAGCAGCTTGGCCCGGGACTCCAAGCACGAGCAGTACTTC. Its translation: CASSLARDSKHEQYF. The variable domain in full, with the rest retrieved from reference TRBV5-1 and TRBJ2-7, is KAGVTQTPRYLIKTRGQQVTLSCSPISGHRSVSWYQQTPGQGLQFLFEYFSETQRNKGNFPGRFSGRQFSNSRSEMNVSTLELGDSALYLCASSLARDSKHEQYFGPGTRLTVT.

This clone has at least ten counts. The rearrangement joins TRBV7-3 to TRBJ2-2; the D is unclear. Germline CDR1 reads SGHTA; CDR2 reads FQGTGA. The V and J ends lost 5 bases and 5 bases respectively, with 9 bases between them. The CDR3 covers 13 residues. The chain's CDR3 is CASSPDRTGELFF. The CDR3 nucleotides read TGTGCCAGCAGCCCAGACCGTACCGGGGAGCTGTTTTTT.